One sample yielded the 15 T cell receptor beta chains listed below, sequenced in a study of vaccination and CD4 T cells after COVID-19 (dated by TCRdb to the early 2020s). The sample's treatment or condition label, in plain terms: roughly ten-day PBMC culture with coronavirus spike peptide pools or control peptides (ViraFEST assay). The library came from PCR. Instrument on record: Illumina iSeq 100. DNA from cultured CD4+ T cells was subjected to TCR sequencing with the Oncomine TCR Beta short-read assay at the Johns Hopkins FTIC core. TCRdb applied fastp at Q25 and MiXCR to the public reads, then kept only in-frame beta chains. Here each entry gathers all rows of one CDR3 protein and keeps the most common genes and DNA. Recorded for this sample are about 5,500 distinct CDR3 sequences; around 69% of them occurred a single time. Of the sample, 15% to 20% is held by the ten largest clones. No cognate antigen is known for these TCRs.

Input material: CD4+ T cells from blood, cultured in vitro. The receptors here all came from a human donor who had recovered from COVID-19.

The table lists this clonotype with a count of one. The chain joins TRBV7-3 to TRBJ1-5; D call uncertain. Germline V gene data show CDR1 as SGHTA and CDR2 as FQGTGA. Between the trimmed V and J ends, which lost 0 bases and 4 bases, there was a span of 7 bases. CDR3 length equals 14 residues. This CDR3 reads CASSLTGSNQPQHF. The DNA of the CDR3 is TGTGCCAGCAGCTTAACAGGATCTAATCAGCCCCAGCATTTT.

Written as DNA, the CDR3 is TGTGCCAGCAGTGAAGCGAGCTGGGGGTACGAGCAGTACTTC. It codes for CASSEASWGYEQYF. V and J are TRBV2 and TRBJ2-7, with D tentatively TRBD1 or TRBD2 (5 bases each). From germline, CDR1 is SNHLY and CDR2 FYNNEI. V shed 0 bases and J shed 4 bases, with 10 bases lying between them. CDR3 length: 14 amino acids.

This clonotype showed up just once. V is TRBV27 and J is TRBJ1-4, with D possibly TRBD1 on 6 matching bases. The germline gives CDR1 MNHEY, CDR2 SMNVEV (reference sequence). V lost 3 bases to trimming and J lost 3 bases, with 14 bases between them. The CDR3 has 16 residues. The CDR3 loop reads CASSFLSRTANEKLFF. The CDR3 DNA reads TGTGCCAGCAGTTTTCTATCCCGGACAGCTAATGAAAAACTGTTTTTT.

The chain uses TRBV14 and TRBJ2-7, with 10 bases aligning to TRBD2. The CDR3 has 16 amino acids. Germline V gives CDR1 SGHDN, CDR2 FVKESK. V lost 2 bases to trimming and J lost 5 bases; unmatched junction nucleotides: 9. The CDR3, as DNA: TGTGCCAGCAGCCAAAGAGTAGCGGGAGGTTCTCACGAGCAGTACTTC. Protein sequence: CASSQRVAGGSHEQYF.

J is TRBJ1-1 and V is TRBV21-1; the table assigns TRBD1, which was not confirmed against the DNA. TRBV21-1 is an annotated pseudogene. The CDR3 runs to 19 residues. The CDR3 spells CASSDWTGDKLVLNTEAFF. The CDR3 bases are TGTGCCAGCAGCGATTGGACAGGGGACAAACTTGTTTTAAACACTGAAGCTTTCTTT.

The chain joins TRBV6-1 to TRBJ1-1, with D maybe TRBD1 (5 bases). The CDR3 is 15 residues long. Looked up from germline, CDR1 is MNHNS and CDR2 is SASEGT. V was cut by 0 bases and J by 10 bases, with 18 bases left in between. The CDR3 protein is CASSEAGGARRGAFF. CDR3 in DNA: TGTGCCAGCAGTGAAGCGGGAGGGGCCCGGCGCGGAGCTTTCTTT.

This chain joins TRBV21-1 and TRBJ1-1; the table's D gene call, TRBD1, was not cross checked with the DNA. TRBV21-1 is a documented pseudogene. The CDR3 has 19 amino acids. CDR3 region: CASSTITPGPRDRDTEAFF. As DNA, the CDR3 is TGTGCCAGCAGCACCATCACACCGGGACCCAGGGATAGGGACACTGAAGCTTTCTTT.

This clonotype is deemed large. The chain employs TRBV12-3 or TRBV12-4 and TRBJ1-1; 9 positions match TRBD1. CDR3 length: 11 residues. Trimming removed 3 bases from V and 11 bases from J; junction bases left unmatched: 1. CDR3 coding DNA: TGTGCCAGCAGTTTTGGACAGGGGGCTTTCTTT. Amino acids: CASSFGQGAFF.

The chain combines TRBV20-1 with TRBJ2-3; 9 nucleotides agree with TRBD2. Germline trimming cut 2 bases from V and 0 bases from J; bases unmatched to any gene: 6. Per germline, CDR1 DFQATT and CDR2 SNEGSKA (reference sequence). CDR3 length: 16 residues. The CDR3 spells CSARSWAGGSTDTQYF. In DNA, the CDR3 is TGCAGTGCTAGATCGTGGGCGGGGGGGAGCACAGATACGCAGTATTTT.

This chain uses TRBV6-1 with TRBJ2-1, with D possibly being TRBD2 (6 bases). The CDR3 is made up of 14 amino acids. Looked up from germline, CDR1 is MNHNS and CDR2 is SASEGT. Trimming left V 11 bases short and J 1 base short, with 15 bases between. CDR3 bases: TGTGCCTTAGGAGGGTCAGATTCCTACAATGAGCAGTTCTTC. Its translation is CALGGSDSYNEQFF.

This clonotype has more than one count but fewer than ten. The CDR3 sequence: CASGGRQAPGANVLTF. The CDR3 nucleotides are TGTGCTAGTGGTGGTCGACAGGCACCTGGGGCCAACGTCCTGACTTTC. V is TRBV12-5 and J is TRBJ2-6; TRBD1 might be the D (6 bases). The CDR3 is 16 amino acids. V lost 5 bases and J lost 2, with 13 bases in between. In germline, CDR1 is LGHNT, CDR2 FRNRAP.

The gene calls are TRBV7-2 and TRBJ1-5; D gene unclear. Germline V gives CDR1 SGHTA, CDR2 FQGNSA. Trimming took off 0 bases at V and 9 bases at J, with 9 bases between the two ends. This CDR3 comprises 13 residues. CDR3 region: CASSLAFLRPQHF. For the CDR3, the DNA is TGTGCCAGCAGCTTAGCCTTCCTGCGGCCCCAGCATTTT.

This chain links TRBV30 with TRBJ1-2; no clear D gene. Trimming pared 0 bases from V and 2 bases from J, leaving 4 bases between. The CDR3 extends over 12 amino acids. Germline values: CDR1 GTSNPN, CDR2 SVGIG (reference sequence). The CDR3 DNA reads as TGTGCCTGGAGTGTACTAAACTATGGCTACACCTTC. Its protein product is CAWSVLNYGYTF.

The chain joins TRBV6-5 to TRBJ2-2; D possibly uses TRBD1 or TRBD2 (6 bases each). The length of the CDR3 is 16 residues. With 2 bases removed from V and 7 bases from J, the gap between germline ends came to 17 bases. The germline V gene has CDR1 MNHEY and CDR2 SVGAGI. In nucleotides, the CDR3 is TGTGCCAGCAGTTACCAATTGGGGGGCTCGGGCGGGGAGCTGTTTTTT. It codes for CASSYQLGGSGGELFF.

This clonotype has a handful of counts. V and J are TRBV19 and TRBJ2-3, with D possibly called TRBD1 or TRBD2 (6 bases each). Germline V lookup: CDR1 LNHDA, CDR2 SQIVND (reference sequence). V was shortened by 5 bases and J by 1 base, with 13 bases between the two germline ends. The CDR3 extends over 15 amino acids. The CDR3, as DNA: TGTGCCAGTAGTTCGCGGGACAAGGGCACAGATACGCAGTATTTT. Protein: CASSSRDKGTDTQYF.